The 21 T cell receptor beta chains below come from one sample, sequenced in a study of T cell changes during pregnancy in multiple sclerosis. Clones were read by immunoSEQ multiplex PCR, and TCRdb kept only the in-frame ones, dropping some. This table holds approximately 88,000 clones, approximately 92% found once. This specimen was peripheral blood, taken in the first trimester of pregnancy. The receptors here all came from a female donor with multiple sclerosis, enrolled in a pregnancy study.

The chain links TRBV11-3 to TRBJ2-5, with 7 bases matching TRBD1. Germline CDR1 SGHNT, CDR2 YENEEA. The CDR3 spans 13 residues. V gave up 5 bases and J gave up 3 bases; unmatched junction bases: 3. CDR3 nucleotide sequence: TGTGCCAGCAGCGGGGGACAGAAAGAGACCCAGTACTTC. This translates into CASSGGQKETQYF.

Note on this clone: This same CDR3 is encoded by further DNA sequences in the sample. The chain uses TRBV5-4 and TRBJ2-5; a possible D gene is TRBD1 (5 bases). This CDR3 region has 13 residues. CDR1 and CDR2 from the germline V gene are SGHNT and YYREEE (reference sequence). The V and J ends lost 1 base and 1 base respectively, with 5 bases between them. The chain's CDR3 is CASSLRGQETQYF. CDR3 nucleotides: TGTGCCAGCAGCTTGAGGGGCCAAGAGACCCAGTACTTC.

This chain connects TRBV9 to TRBJ2-2; D call uncertain. The germline V and J ends were trimmed by 1 base and 3 bases, with 4 bases remaining between them. The germline V gene has CDR1 SGDLS and CDR2 YYNGEE. The CDR3 loop spans 13 amino acids. CDR3 sequence (DNA): TGTGCCAGCAGCGTACGCGACACCGGGGAGCTGTTTTTT. It yields the protein CASSVRDTGELFF.

The V and J genes are TRBV27 and TRBJ2-7; TRBD1 matches at 8 bases. CDR1 and CDR2 (germline): MNHEY, SMNVEV (reference sequence). V lost 11 bases and J lost 3; bases outside the gene matches: 3. This CDR3 has 11 residues. The chain's CDR3 is CAAGGGYEQYF. The CDR3 DNA is TGTGCCGCAGGGGGCGGCTACGAGCAGTACTTC.

The chain joins TRBV30 to TRBJ1-4; TRBD1 is a possible D gene (5 bases). Germline V gene sequence: CDR1 GTSNPN, CDR2 SVGIG (reference sequence). Trimming left V 2 bases short and J 6 bases short, with 16 bases between. This CDR3 has 15 amino acids. The CDR3 sequence: CAWSPPGGLDEKLFF. The CDR3 DNA reads TGTGCCTGGAGTCCCCCTGGGGGGTTGGATGAAAAACTGTTTTTT.

The CDR3 nucleotides are TGTGCCAGCAAGTACCGCCGCGAGGTAGCGGCGATAAGCTCCTACAATGAGCAGTTCTTC. Translation: CASKYRREVAAISSYNEQFF. This chain links TRBV2 with TRBJ2-1; D possibly corresponds to TRBD2 (6 bases). This CDR3 contains 20 residues. Germline V gene sequence: CDR1 SNHLY, CDR2 FYNNEI. Trimming removed 7 bases at V and 0 bases at J, with 28 bases between. Full variable domain (missing parts from reference TRBV2 and TRBJ2-1): EPEVTQTPSHQVTQMGQEVILRCVPISNHLYFYWYRQILGQKVEFLVSFYNNEISEKSEIFDDQFSVERPDGSNFTLKIRSTKLEDSAMYFCASKYRREVAAISSYNEQFFGPGTRLTVL.

V gene TRBV9 combines with J gene TRBJ1-3; unclear D gene. Germline CDR1 and CDR2: SGDLS and YYNGEE. Trimming pared 1 base from V and 5 bases from J, leaving 4 bases between. The CDR3 runs to 12 residues. The CDR3 is CASSVKRNTIYF. CDR3 DNA: TGTGCCAGCAGCGTAAAGCGAAACACCATATATTTT. The full variable domain, its missing parts supplied by reference TRBV9 and TRBJ1-3, is DSGVTQTPKHLITATGQRVTLRCSPRSGDLSVYWYQQSLDQGLQFLIQYYNGEERAKGNILERFSAQQFPDLHSELNLSSLELGDSALYFCASSVKRNTIYFGEGSWLTVV.

The chain joins TRBV19 to TRBJ2-1; weak D call: TRBD2 (6 bases). The CDR3 has 14 amino acids. Trimming removed 4 bases from V and 5 bases from J, with 12 bases in between. Germline loops: CDR1 LNHDA, CDR2 SQIVND (reference sequence). Here the CDR3 reads CASSTSGTHNEQFF. CDR3 DNA sequence: TGTGCCAGTAGTACCTCGGGGACTCACAATGAGCAGTTCTTC.

The rearrangement uses TRBV5-1 and TRBJ2-3; 14 positions match TRBD2. This CDR3 is built from 18 residues. Losses at the gene ends were 4 bases for V and 0 bases for J; bases not matched to a gene: 7. Germline V CDR1 and CDR2: SGHRS, YFSETQ. Here the CDR3 DNA reads TGCGCCAGCAGCCCAGGACTAGCGGGGGGCCCGAGCACAGATACGCAGTATTTT. This encodes CASSPGLAGGPSTDTQYF.

The gene calls are TRBV18 and TRBJ1-5; 7 bases fit TRBD1. This CDR3 comprises 18 residues. Germline CDR1 and CDR2: KGHSH and LQKENI. V lost 1 base and J lost 0; bases outside the gene matches: 9. CDR3 residues: CASSPLGTAVDSNQPQHF. CDR3 coding DNA: TGTGCCAGCTCACCACTGGGGACAGCAGTCGATAGCAATCAGCCCCAGCATTTT.

This sequence joins TRBV5-1 and TRBJ2-3; TRBD2 might be the D (6 bases). V gave up 2 bases and J gave up 0 bases, with 7 bases separating them. Germline assignment: CDR1 SGHRS and CDR2 YFSETQ. This CDR3 spans 14 amino acids. The CDR3 DNA is TGCGCCAGCAGCTTTGGAGGGAGCACAGATACGCAGTATTTT. Translated, it gives CASSFGGSTDTQYF. Full variable domain (outside the CDR3, taken from reference TRBV5-1 and TRBJ2-3): KAGVTQTPRYLIKTRGQQVTLSCSPISGHRSVSWYQQTPGQGLQFLFEYFSETQRNKGNFPGRFSGRQFSNSRSEMNVSTLELGDSALYLCASSFGGSTDTQYFGPGTRLTVL.

The V call is TRBV5-4, the J call TRBJ2-5; perhaps TRBD2 as D (5 bases). Between the trimmed V and J ends, which lost 6 bases and 3 bases, there was a span of 18 bases. The CDR3 contains 15 residues. Germline V gene lookup returns CDR1 SGHNT and CDR2 YYREEE (reference sequence). The CDR3 sequence is CASTEKIKEEETQYF. As DNA, the CDR3 is TGTGCCAGCACCGAAAAAATAAAGGAGGAAGAGACCCAGTACTTC.

The DNA for the CDR3 is TGTGCCTGGAGTATCATAGGGGCTAACACTGAAGCTTTCTTT. Protein product: CAWSIIGANTEAFF. The chain is built from TRBV30 and TRBJ1-1, with D possibly being TRBD1 (5 bases). The V gene's germline CDR1 is GTSNPN and CDR2 SVGIG (reference sequence). The CDR3 totals 14 residues. Between the trimmed V and J ends, which lost 2 bases and 2 bases, there was a span of 12 bases. Full variable domain (missing parts from reference TRBV30 and TRBJ1-1): SQTIHQWPATLVQPVGSPLSLECTVEGTSNPNLYWYRQAAGRGLQLLFYSVGIGQISSEVPQNLSASRPQDRQFILSSKKLLLSDSGFYLCAWSIIGANTEAFFGQGTRLTVV.

This chain uses TRBV5-1 with TRBJ1-4; possibly TRBD1 for D (6 bases). CDR1 is SGHRS and CDR2 is YFSETQ in the germline V gene. Trimming removed 7 bases from V and 6 bases from J, with 16 bases in between. CDR3 length: 14 amino acids. CDR3 sequence reads: CASREGRGDEKLFF. DNA for the CDR3: TGCGCCAGCCGAGAGGGCAGGGGTGATGAAAAACTGTTTTTT.

The rearrangement joins TRBV5-1 to TRBJ2-2, with TRBD1 matching 9 bases. This CDR3 has 16 amino acids. Unmatched junction bases numbered 7, after V lost 4 bases and J lost 3 bases. Germline V gene lookup returns CDR1 SGHRS and CDR2 YFSETQ. CDR3 protein: CASSRGGQGYTGELFF. The CDR3, as DNA: TGCGCCAGCAGCCGTGGGGGACAGGGATACACCGGGGAGCTGTTTTTT.

The V and J genes are TRBV2 and TRBJ2-3; 9 nucleotides align to TRBD2. Germline V lookup: CDR1 SNHLY, CDR2 FYNNEI. This CDR3 comprises 15 residues. The trim removed 10 bases at V and 1 base at J, leaving 9 bases unmatched. The CDR3 DNA follows: TGTGCCACCGAGGGTCGGACTAGCGGCACAGATACGCAGTATTTT. Translating it yields CATEGRTSGTDTQYF.

The CDR3 coding sequence is TGCGCCAGCAGCCAAGATCCAGGGGGTGTAAAAAACATTCAGTACTTC. It encodes CASSQDPGGVKNIQYF. The chain recombines TRBV4-1 with TRBJ2-4, with 7 bases matching TRBD1. Germline trimming cut 0 bases from V and 4 bases from J; bases unmatched to any gene: 6. This CDR3 is 16 amino acids long. Per germline, CDR1 MGHRA and CDR2 YSYEKL.

The V and J genes are TRBV29-1 and TRBJ2-2; no clear D gene. In germline, CDR1 is SQVTM, CDR2 ANQGSEA. The V gene lost 7 bases and the J gene lost 5 bases, with 11 bases spanning the gap. The CDR3 runs to 12 residues. The CDR3 spells CSGCASTGELFF. In DNA, the CDR3 is TGCAGCGGTTGCGCGAGTACCGGGGAGCTGTTTTTT.

The V and J genes are TRBV1 and TRBJ1-6; the D call TRBD1 from the table was never checked on the DNA. TRBV1 is noted as a pseudogene. This CDR3 has 22 residues. The CDR3 region has the DNA TGCACCAGCAGCCAAGCCTCCATCTACTACAGGGAGCTCAGGAATTATAATTCACCCCTCCACTTT. Protein product: CTSSQASIYYRELRNYNSPLHF.

The chain joins TRBV9 to TRBJ1-1; the D gene is possibly TRBD1 (6 bases). CDR3 length equals 18 residues. Trimming pared 1 base from V and 0 bases from J, leaving 19 bases between. In germline, CDR1 is SGDLS, CDR2 YYNGEE. Written as DNA, the CDR3 is TGTGCCAGCAGCGTATTAATCAGGGGTCGAGGAATGAACACTGAAGCTTTCTTT. Amino acids: CASSVLIRGRGMNTEAFF.

This chain uses TRBV5-4 with TRBJ2-5; 13 nucleotides agree with TRBD2. The CDR3 sequence is 17 residues long. Trimming took 6 bases from V and 5 from J; bases not matched to a gene: 13. Germline CDR1 is SGHNT and CDR2 is YYREEE (reference sequence). The CDR3 DNA reads as TGTGCCAGCACCATGACCCTGACTAGCGGGGGGAGGGAGACCCAGTACTTC. Translated, it gives CASTMTLTSGGRETQYF.